This TCR beta chain was recovered during a study of blood T cell repertoires in COVID-19. Study in general: The United States, Italy and Spain were the sources of the acute and convalescent COVID-19 samples. The cDNA or gDNA used as material had been derived from T cells, B-cell-depleted T cells, or PBMCs.

The J segment lost 14 bases and the V segment lost 8 bases, leaving 21 bases of the junction unmatched. CDR3 length: 16 amino acids. From germline, CDR1 is SNHLY and CDR2 FYNNEI. As handled by the study authors: The assay estimated nucleated cells by amplifying reference gene primers. TCRdb keeps only in-frame clones here, not all; method: immunoSEQ multiplex PCR. D and trimming were read from the DNA, whereas the V and J calls and clone size are those reported in that table. The repertoire holds tens of thousands of clones, with around nine tenths as singletons. This receptor was identified in a woman aged 60-75 years with COVID-19, enrolled during active disease. The chain recombines TRBV2 with TRBJ1-6; 7 bases line up with TRBD1. Sequencing input: peripheral blood. CDR3 protein: CASEVTGTAKGKALHF. The CDR3 DNA sequence: TGTGCCAGCGAGGTCACCGGGACAGCTAAAGGTAAGGCCCTCCACTTT.